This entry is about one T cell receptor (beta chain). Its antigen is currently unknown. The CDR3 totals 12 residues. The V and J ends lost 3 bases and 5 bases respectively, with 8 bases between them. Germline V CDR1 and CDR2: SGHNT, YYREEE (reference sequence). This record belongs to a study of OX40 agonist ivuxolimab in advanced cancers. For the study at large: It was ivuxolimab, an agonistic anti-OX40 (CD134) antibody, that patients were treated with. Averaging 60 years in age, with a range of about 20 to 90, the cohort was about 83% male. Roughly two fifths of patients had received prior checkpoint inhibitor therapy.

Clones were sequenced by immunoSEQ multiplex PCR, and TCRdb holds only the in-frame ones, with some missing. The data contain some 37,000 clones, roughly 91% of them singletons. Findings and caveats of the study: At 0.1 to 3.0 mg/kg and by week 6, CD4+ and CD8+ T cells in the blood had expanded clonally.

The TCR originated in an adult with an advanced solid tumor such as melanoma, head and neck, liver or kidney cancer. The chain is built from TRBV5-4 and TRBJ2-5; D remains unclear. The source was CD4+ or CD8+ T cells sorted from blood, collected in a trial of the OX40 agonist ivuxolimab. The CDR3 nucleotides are TGTGCCAGCAGCTCCCCGCTTGAGACCCAGTACTTC. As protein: CASSSPLETQYF.